These T cell receptor beta chains were read from a single sample in a study of blood T cell repertoires in COVID-19. TCRdb keeps only in-frame clones here, not all; method: immunoSEQ multiplex PCR. The data hold approximately 260,000 clones, with approximately 87% observed a single time. Specimen: peripheral blood. The receptors here all came from a man aged 55 to 69 who had recovered from COVID-19. The CDR3 runs from the conserved cysteine through the conserved F or W. D genes are given only for firm matches. Expanded clones are given a class, and other clones once, few, many or no size at all.

d_call clone_size j_call v_call cdr3_aa cdr3_nt
TRBD1 few TRBJ1-2 TRBV28 CASSRPGTGNYGYTF TGTGCCAGCAGCCGTCCCGGGACAGGGAACTATGGCTACACCTTC
TRBD1 - TRBJ2-3 TRBV9 CASSVLHGTGGLDTQYF TGTGCCAGCAGCGTTCTTCACGGGACAGGGGGCCTAGATACGCAGTATTTT
- few TRBJ2-6 TRBV7-2 CASSRESGANVLTF TGTGCCAGCAGCCGGGAGTCTGGGGCCAACGTCCTGACTTTC
TRBD2 once TRBJ2-7 TRBV4-1 CASSTGTNYEQYF TGCGCCAGCAGCACCGGGACTAACTACGAGCAGTACTTC
- - TRBJ2-7 TRBV10-1 CASSSGHFYEQYF TGCGCCAGCAGTTCGGGACATTTCTACGAGCAGTACTTC
- - TRBJ2-2 TRBV19 CASSPSGVLRTGELFF TGTGCCAGTAGTCCCTCCGGAGTTCTGCGCACCGGGGAGCTGTTTTTT
TRBD1 - TRBJ1-2 TRBV5-4 CASSLPGQGLYGYTF TGTGCCAGCAGCTTACCGGGACAGGGTCTCTATGGCTACACCTTC
- - TRBJ1-1 TRBV6-5 CASSYSRAVNTEAFF TGTGCCAGCAGTTACTCGAGGGCGGTGAACACTGAAGCTTTCTTT
TRBD2 - TRBJ2-5 TRBV15 CATSRDERGAQETQYF TGTGCCACCAGCAGAGATGAGCGGGGGGCCCAAGAGACCCAGTACTTC
- once TRBJ2-7 TRBV21-1 CASTERLAATYEQYF TGTGCCAGCACCGAACGACTAGCCGCCACCTACGAGCAGTACTTC
TRBD1 - TRBJ1-6 TRBV6-5 CASSPGTGMASPLHF TGTGCCAGCAGTCCCGGGACAGGGATGGCATCACCCCTCCACTTT
- - TRBJ2-1 TRBV21-1 CASSKKGLALSSYNEQFF TGTGCCAGCAGCAAAAAGGGGCTAGCGCTGAGCTCCTACAATGAGCAGTTCTTC
- few TRBJ1-5 TRBV27 CASSARQYQPQHF TGTGCCAGCAGTGCTAGACAGTATCAGCCCCAGCATTTT
TRBD2 - TRBJ2-2 TRBV7-9 CASSLTAGANTGELFF TGTGCCAGCAGCTTAACGGCGGGGGCGAACACCGGGGAGCTGTTTTTT
TRBD1 - TRBJ1-2 TRBV11-2 CASSPTGAFRGYTF TGTGCCAGCAGCCCGACAGGGGCCTTCCGCGGCTACACCTTC
- - TRBJ1-2 TRBV6-5 CASSPRWSGSDYTF TGTGCCAGCAGTCCCCGTTGGAGCGGCTCCGACTACACCTTC
- - TRBJ1-2 TRBV5-1 CASSLMQGRASYTF TGCGCCAGCAGCTTGATGCAGGGGCGGGCATCCTACACCTTC
- - TRBJ2-1 TRBV3-1/TRBV3-2 CASSQTREIRNEQFF TGTGCCAGCAGCCAGACCAGGGAAATTAGGAATGAGCAGTTCTTC
TRBD1 - TRBJ2-5 TRBV10-2 CASSDRGRGETQYF TGCGCCAGCAGTGACAGGGGCAGGGGGGAGACCCAGTACTTC
- once TRBJ2-3 TRBV7-9 CASSTRLERALLRPDTQYF TGTGCCAGCAGCACCCGACTAGAACGGGCTCTCCTGAGACCAGATACGCAGTATTTT
- - TRBJ1-2 TRBV21-1 CASSAYVRDRGRRDYGYTF TGTGCCAGCAGCGCATACGTCCGGGACAGGGGGCGCCGGGACTATGGCTACACCTTC
TRBD1 - TRBJ1-6 TRBV28 CASSSGTGSVSRPLHF TGTGCCAGCAGCTCGGGGACAGGGTCGGTATCTAGGCCCCTCCACTTT
- few TRBJ1-1 TRBV13 CASSLDFGTEAFF TGTGCCAGCAGCTTAGACTTCGGCACTGAAGCTTTCTTT
TRBD1 - TRBJ1-6 TRBV11-2 CASSLVQGASSPLHF TGTGCCAGCAGCTTAGTACAGGGGGCTTCTTCACCCCTCCACTTT
- - TRBJ2-7 TRBV6-2/TRBV6-3 CASSRDRRSYEQYF TGTGCCAGCAGCCGTGACAGGCGCTCCTACGAGCAGTACTTC
TRBD1 - TRBJ2-2 TRBV5-6 CASSPGQVAGELFF TGTGCCAGCAGCCCGGGACAGGTGGCCGGGGAGCTGTTTTTT
- - TRBJ1-1 TRBV5-6 CASSEGGAEAFF TGTGCCAGCAGCGAAGGGGGGGCTGAAGCTTTCTTT
TRBD2 - TRBJ2-2 TRBV18 CASSPVAGNTGELFF TGTGCCAGCTCACCGGTAGCGGGAAACACCGGGGAGCTGTTTTTT
- - TRBJ2-5 TRBV25-1 CAPQGQEETQYF TGTGCCCCCCAGGGTCAGGAAGAGACCCAGTACTTC
- once TRBJ2-3 TRBV6-5 CASRVPLRTDTQYF TGTGCCAGCAGGGTTCCCCTCCGGACAGATACGCAGTATTTT
TRBD1 - TRBJ1-6 TRBV19 CASSTNRGQNSPLHF TGTGCCAGTAGTACTAACAGGGGGCAAAATTCACCCCTCCACTTT